This TCR beta chain was identified in a study of blood T cell repertoires in COVID-19. About the study: Italy, Spain and the United States were the sources of the convalescent and acute COVID-19 samples. In each case, the material was cDNA or gDNA derived from T cells, B-cell-depleted T cells, or PBMCs.

In germline, CDR1 is MNHEY, CDR2 SMNVEV (reference sequence). This CDR3 region has 14 residues. Germline trimming cut 6 bases from V and 9 bases from J; bases unmatched to any gene: 7. Authors' methods: The authors estimated nucleated cell counts from reference gene primer amplification. The protocol was immunoSEQ multiplex PCR, while the TCRdb copy is restricted to in-frame clones and leaves out a portion. The V and J calls and clone size come from that table; D and trimming were worked out from the DNA. The table lists some 250,000 clones, around 86% of them singletons. The sequence derives from a woman aged 25 to 39 who had recovered from COVID-19. Material for sequencing was peripheral blood. The V call is TRBV27, the J call TRBJ2-1; 11 bases align to TRBD2. The CDR3 is CASRLAGGSVEQFF. The CDR3 DNA follows: TGTGCCAGCAGGCTAGCGGGGGGAAGCGTTGAGCAGTTCTTC.